A selection of T cell receptor beta chains follows, all from one sample in a study of T cell responses to AZD1222 COVID-19 vaccine. Profiled with immunoSEQ multiplex PCR; TCRdb holds only in-frame clones, not every one. The sample lists more than 95,000 clones; approximately 88% were seen once. Sequencing was performed on peripheral blood, taken on day 0 of AZD1222 vaccination. These receptor sequences come from an adult in good health. Each CDR3 is given with its conserved first and last residue.

TRBV6-5 CASRDTDTQYF
TRBV4-1 CASSQGGGGLDEQYF
TRBV7-9 CASSHPASGGGYHEQFF
TRBV2 CASSPTGTGQWGYTF
TRBV28 CASSTNDGLNHEKLFF
TRBV7-6 CASSKGQGASNEQFF
TRBV4-2 CASSQDRQPQHF
TRBV6-6 CASSYLNTEAFF
TRBV10-3 CAISVNPTVNTEAFF
TRBV5-5 CASSLGQGAGGAFF
TRBV7-9 CASSLYGETQYF
TRBV28 CASSTTGSNTIYF
TRBV20-1 CSAYTNYGYTF
TRBV27 CASSPSAGSNTEAFF
TRBV27 CASSLRATPNYGYTF
TRBV6-5 CASSYSREGYNEQFF
TRBV5-1 CASSPTAGASTDTQYF
TRBV7-2 CASSSPWTGNEQFF
TRBV5-1 CASSSAGGYNEQFF
TRBV7-2 CASSLLRNTEAFF
TRBV7-6 CASSLNQGSTDTQYF
TRBV10-1 CASSGGEGSPLHF
TRBV4-3 CASSRYYFWAEQFF
TRBV6-4 CASSDGVDTGELFF
TRBV21-1 CASSARRRDRGGDEQFF
TRBV27 CASSLQGDSPLHF
TRBV6-5 CATSGRDNQPQHF
TRBV19 CASSMIGGASGNTIYF
TRBV29-1 CSVERVGNNYGYTF
TRBV5-4 CASSLQNEQFF
TRBV5-4 CASSLDGITYEQYF
TRBV7-9 CASSPGTSASTDTQYF
TRBV14 CASSQEGTQPYQPQHF
TRBV11-2 CASSLLSTGGYTF
TRBV5-4 CASSSRVSGNYGYTF
TRBV5-6 CASSSAWRGGVTDTQYF